This entry describes one T cell receptor (beta chain). The antigen is unknown. This sample is drawn from a study of cytomegalovirus exposure and HLA in healthy donors. Study details: Early release data held roughly 90 million unique TCRs from HLA-typed donors.

Use of 60 Vbeta and 13 Jbeta primers characterized the PCR. Some clones are missing from TCRdb's copy, which holds only in-frame ones; the method was immunoSEQ multiplex PCR. The table has 120,000 or so clones, about 80% seen once. Trimming at V came to 9 bases and at J to 5 bases, leaving 6 bases not matched to a gene. Per germline, CDR1 SNHLY and CDR2 FYNNEI. The CDR3 has 14 residues. General observations from the study: A later analysis found TCR association rates differed by HLA locus, highest for DRB1 and lowest for HLA-C. A later analysis linked a missense DCLRE1C variant to TCR beta V- and J-gene trimming.

Sequencing was performed on PBMCs. The gene calls are TRBV2 and TRBJ2-2, with TRBD1 matching 10 bases. The sequence derives from a man aged 30 to 39 in good health and CMV-seropositive. The CDR3: CASGSGQGTGELFF. CDR3 in DNA: TGTGCCAGTGGCTCGGGACAGGGGACCGGGGAGCTGTTTTTT.